This TCR beta chain was identified in a study of early T cells in non-severe SARS-CoV-2 infection. The wider study: Sequenced material consisted of bulk RNA (from unsorted whole blood), and chains were unpaired. Points from the study as a whole: Matching against VDJdb likely underestimated virus-specific expansions, favoring anti-spike CD8.

The TCR library protocol attached unique molecular identifiers to the individual cDNA molecules. TCRdb independently ran MiXCR on the 5' RACE reads; one entry per CDR3 protein. The sample records 100,000 to 150,000 distinct CDR3 sequences, approximately 15% being singletons. Remarks on this clonotype: Its antigen remains unknown.

V was pared by 1 base and J by 5 bases, with 7 bases between. Germline V gene sequence: CDR1 SGHNT, CDR2 YYREEE (reference sequence). The CDR3 spans 12 residues. The chain couples TRBV5-4 to TRBJ2-7; no reliable D call. The sample consisted of whole blood. The sequence came from an adult who was a healthcare worker with PCR-confirmed SARS-CoV-2 infection or an uninfected control (not recorded which). CDR3 loop: CASSLRGHEQYF. The DNA for the CDR3 is TGTGCCAGCAGCTTGCGTGGACACGAGCAGTACTTC.